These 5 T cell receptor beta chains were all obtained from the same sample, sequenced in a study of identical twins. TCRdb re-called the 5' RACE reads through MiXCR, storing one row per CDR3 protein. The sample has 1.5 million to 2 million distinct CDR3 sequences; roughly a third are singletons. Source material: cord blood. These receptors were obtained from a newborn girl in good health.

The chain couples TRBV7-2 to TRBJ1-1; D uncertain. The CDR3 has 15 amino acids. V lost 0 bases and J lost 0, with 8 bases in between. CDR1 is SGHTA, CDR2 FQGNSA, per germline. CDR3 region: CASSLALGMNTEAFF. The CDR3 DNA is TGTGCCAGCAGCTTAGCTCTGGGTATGAACACTGAAGCTTTCTTT.

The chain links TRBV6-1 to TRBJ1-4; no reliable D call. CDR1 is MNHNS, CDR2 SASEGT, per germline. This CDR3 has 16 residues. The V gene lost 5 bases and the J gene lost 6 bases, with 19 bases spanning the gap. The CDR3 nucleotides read TGTGCCAGCAGTAAAAACCGAGATTCCCTTTATGAAAAACTGTTTTTT. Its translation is CASSKNRDSLYEKLFF.

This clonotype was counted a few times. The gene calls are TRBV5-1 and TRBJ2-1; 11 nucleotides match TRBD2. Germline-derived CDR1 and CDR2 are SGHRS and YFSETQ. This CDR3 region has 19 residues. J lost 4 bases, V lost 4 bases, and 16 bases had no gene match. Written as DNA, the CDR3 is TGCGCCAGCAGCCTCGGGGTGGCAGGTTGGACTAGCGGGTACAATGAGCAGTTCTTC. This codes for CASSLGVAGWTSGYNEQFF.

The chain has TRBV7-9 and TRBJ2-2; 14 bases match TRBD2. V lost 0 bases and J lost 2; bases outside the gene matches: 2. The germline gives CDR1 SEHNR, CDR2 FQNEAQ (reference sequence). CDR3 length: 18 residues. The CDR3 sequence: CASSLAGLAGANTGELFF. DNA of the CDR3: TGTGCCAGCAGCTTAGCGGGACTAGCGGGGGCCAACACCGGGGAGCTGTTTTTT. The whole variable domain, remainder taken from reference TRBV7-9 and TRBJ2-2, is DTGVSQNPRHKITKRGQNVTFRCDPISEHNRLYWYRQTLGQGPEFLTYFQNEAQLEKSRLLSDRFSAERPKGSFSTLEIQRTEQGDSAMYLCASSLAGLAGANTGELFFGEGSRLTVL.

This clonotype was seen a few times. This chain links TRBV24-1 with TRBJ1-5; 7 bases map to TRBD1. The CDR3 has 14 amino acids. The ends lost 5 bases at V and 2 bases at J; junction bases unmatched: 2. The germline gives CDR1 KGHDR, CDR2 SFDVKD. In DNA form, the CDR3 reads TGTGCCACCAGTGCTGGACAGGGCAATCAGCCCCAGCATTTT. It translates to CATSAGQGNQPQHF.